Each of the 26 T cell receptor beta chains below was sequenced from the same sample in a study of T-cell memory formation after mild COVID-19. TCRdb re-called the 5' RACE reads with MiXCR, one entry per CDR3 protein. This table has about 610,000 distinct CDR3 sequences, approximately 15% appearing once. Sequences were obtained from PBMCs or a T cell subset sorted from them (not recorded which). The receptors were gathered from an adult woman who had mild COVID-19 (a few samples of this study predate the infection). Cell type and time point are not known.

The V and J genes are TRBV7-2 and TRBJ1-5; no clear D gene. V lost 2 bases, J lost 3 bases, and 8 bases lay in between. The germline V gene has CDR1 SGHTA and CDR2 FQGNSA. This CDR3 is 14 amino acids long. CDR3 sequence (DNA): TGTGCCAGCAGCTTACTACGGTCCAATCAGCCCCAGCATTTT. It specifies CASSLLRSNQPQHF.

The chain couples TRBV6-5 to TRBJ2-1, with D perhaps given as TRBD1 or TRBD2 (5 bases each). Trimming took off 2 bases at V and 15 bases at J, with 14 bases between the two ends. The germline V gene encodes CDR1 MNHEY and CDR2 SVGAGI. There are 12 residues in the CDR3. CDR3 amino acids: CASSYEGRDLFF. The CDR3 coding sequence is TGTGCCAGCAGTTACGAGGGCCGGGACCTGTTCTTC.

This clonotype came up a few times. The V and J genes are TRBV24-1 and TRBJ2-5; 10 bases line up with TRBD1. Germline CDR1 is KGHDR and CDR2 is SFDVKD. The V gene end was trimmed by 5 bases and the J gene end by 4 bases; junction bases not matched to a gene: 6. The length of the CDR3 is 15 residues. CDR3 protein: CATSAGTGDRETQYF. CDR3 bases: TGTGCCACCAGTGCCGGGACAGGGGACCGAGAGACCCAGTACTTC.

CDR3 bases: TGTGCCAGCAGCTTCCCGGGGGGCGGCACAGATACGCAGTATTTT. Translated, it gives CASSFPGGGTDTQYF. The rearrangement links TRBV7-2 to TRBJ2-3; possibly TRBD2 for D (7 bases). Trimming took off 3 bases at V and 1 base at J, with 11 bases between the two ends. The CDR3 totals 15 residues. CDR1 and CDR2 from the germline V gene are SGHTA and FQGNSA.

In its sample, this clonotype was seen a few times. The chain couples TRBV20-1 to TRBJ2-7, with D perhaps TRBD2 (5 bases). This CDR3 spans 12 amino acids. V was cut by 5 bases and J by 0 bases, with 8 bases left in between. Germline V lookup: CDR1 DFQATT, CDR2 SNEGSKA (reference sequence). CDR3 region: CSALGISYEQYF. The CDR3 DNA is TGCAGTGCTCTCGGGATCTCCTACGAGCAGTACTTC.

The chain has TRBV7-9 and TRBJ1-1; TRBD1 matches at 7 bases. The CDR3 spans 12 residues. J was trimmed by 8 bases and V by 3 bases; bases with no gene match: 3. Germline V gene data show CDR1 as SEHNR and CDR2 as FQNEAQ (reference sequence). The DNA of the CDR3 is TGTGCCAGCAGCTTTGCAGGGGGAGAAGCTTTCTTT. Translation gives CASSFAGGEAFF.

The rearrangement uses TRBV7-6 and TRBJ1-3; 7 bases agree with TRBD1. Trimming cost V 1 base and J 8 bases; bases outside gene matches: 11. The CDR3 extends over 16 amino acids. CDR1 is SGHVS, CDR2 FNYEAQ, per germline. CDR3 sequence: CASSLGIQGIGDTIYF. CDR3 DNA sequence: TGTGCCAGCAGCTTAGGGATACAGGGGATTGGGGACACCATATATTTT. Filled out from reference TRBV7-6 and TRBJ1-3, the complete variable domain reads GAGVSQSPRYKVTKRGQDVALRCDPISGHVSLYWYRQALGQGPEFLTYFNYEAQQDKSGLPNDRFSAERPEGSISTLTIQRTEQRDSAMYRCASSLGIQGIGDTIYFGEGSWLTVV.

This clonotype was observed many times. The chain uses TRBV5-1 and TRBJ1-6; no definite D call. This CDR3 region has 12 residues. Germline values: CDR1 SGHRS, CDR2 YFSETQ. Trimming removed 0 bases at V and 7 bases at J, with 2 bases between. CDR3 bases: TGCGCCAGCAGCTTGGAGAATTCACCCCTCCACTTT. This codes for CASSLENSPLHF.

CDR3 nucleotide sequence: TGCAGCGTTGAAGAAAACCCCTATGGCTACACCTTC. Translation gives CSVEENPYGYTF. The chain recombines TRBV29-1 with TRBJ1-2; no definite D call. Per the germline V gene, CDR1 is SQVTM and CDR2 is ANQGSEA. The CDR3 extends over 12 amino acids. The ends were cut back, 0 bases at V and 4 bases at J, with 6 bases in the middle.

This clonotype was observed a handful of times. The CDR3 loop reads CASSTPLHGRFRETQYF. CDR3 bases: TGTGCCAGCAGCACCCCCCTCCATGGACGGTTCAGGGAGACCCAGTACTTC. The gene calls are TRBV7-3 and TRBJ2-5; D unresolved. The germline gives CDR1 SGHTA, CDR2 FQGTGA. Trimming stripped 5 bases from V and 5 bases from J, with 24 bases between. The CDR3 covers 17 residues.

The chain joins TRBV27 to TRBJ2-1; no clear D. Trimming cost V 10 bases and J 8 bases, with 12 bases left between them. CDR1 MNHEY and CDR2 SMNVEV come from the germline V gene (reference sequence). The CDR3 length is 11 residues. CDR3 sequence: CAIGRGYEQFF. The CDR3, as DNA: TGTGCCATTGGCCGAGGATATGAGCAGTTCTTC.

The CDR3 loop reads CAIRSAGNSYEQYF. The DNA for the CDR3 is TGTGCCATCAGGAGCGCTGGCAACTCCTACGAGCAGTACTTC. The chain links TRBV10-3 to TRBJ2-7; no clear D. V was clipped by 6 bases and J by 0 bases, with 12 bases between them. Germline V CDR1 and CDR2: ENHRY, SYGVKD. The length of the CDR3 is 14 residues.

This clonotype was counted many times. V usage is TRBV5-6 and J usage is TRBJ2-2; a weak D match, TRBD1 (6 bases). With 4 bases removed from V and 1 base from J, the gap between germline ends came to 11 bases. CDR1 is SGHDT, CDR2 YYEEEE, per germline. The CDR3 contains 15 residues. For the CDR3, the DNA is TGTGCCAGCAGCAAGGGACAACTGAACACCGGGGAGCTGTTTTTT. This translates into CASSKGQLNTGELFF.

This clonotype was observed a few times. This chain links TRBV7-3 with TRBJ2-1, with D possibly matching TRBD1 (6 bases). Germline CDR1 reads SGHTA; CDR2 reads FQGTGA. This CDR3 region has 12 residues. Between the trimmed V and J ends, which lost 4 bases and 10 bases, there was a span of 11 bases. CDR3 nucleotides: TGTGCCAGCAGCTCCAGGGGCGGCGAGCAGTTCTTC. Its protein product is CASSSRGGEQFF.

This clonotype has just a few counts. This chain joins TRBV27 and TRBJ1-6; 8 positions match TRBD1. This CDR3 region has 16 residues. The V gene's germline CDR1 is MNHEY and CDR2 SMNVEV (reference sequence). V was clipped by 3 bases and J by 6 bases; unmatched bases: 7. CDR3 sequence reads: CASSLPQGAGNSPLHF. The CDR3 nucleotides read TGTGCCAGCAGTTTGCCTCAGGGGGCGGGTAATTCACCCCTCCACTTT.

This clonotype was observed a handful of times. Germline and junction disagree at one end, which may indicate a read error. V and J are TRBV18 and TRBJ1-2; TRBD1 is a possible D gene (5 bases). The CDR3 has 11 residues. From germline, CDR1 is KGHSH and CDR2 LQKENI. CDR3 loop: CASSPGTEAVF. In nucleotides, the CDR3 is TGTGCCAGCTCGCCCGGGACGGAGGCAGTCTTC.

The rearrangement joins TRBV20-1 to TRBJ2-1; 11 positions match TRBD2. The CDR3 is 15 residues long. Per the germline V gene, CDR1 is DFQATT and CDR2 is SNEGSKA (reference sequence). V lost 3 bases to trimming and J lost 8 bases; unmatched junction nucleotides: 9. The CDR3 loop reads CSARDPGTSGYEQFF. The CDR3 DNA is TGCAGTGCTAGGGACCCCGGGACTAGCGGCTATGAGCAGTTCTTC.

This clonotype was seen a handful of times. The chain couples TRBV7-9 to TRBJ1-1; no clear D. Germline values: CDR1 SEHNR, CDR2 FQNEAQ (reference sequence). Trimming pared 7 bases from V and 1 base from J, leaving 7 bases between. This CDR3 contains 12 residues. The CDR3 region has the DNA TGTGCCAGCAACTCAGGGAACACTGAAGCTTTCTTT. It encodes CASNSGNTEAFF.

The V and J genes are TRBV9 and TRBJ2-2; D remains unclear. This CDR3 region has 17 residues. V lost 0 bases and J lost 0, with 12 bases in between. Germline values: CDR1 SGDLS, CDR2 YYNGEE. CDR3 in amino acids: CASSVDVARANTGELFF. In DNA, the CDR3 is TGTGCCAGCAGCGTAGACGTGGCTAGGGCGAACACCGGGGAGCTGTTTTTT. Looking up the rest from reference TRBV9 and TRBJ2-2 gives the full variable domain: DSGVTQTPKHLITATGQRVTLRCSPRSGDLSVYWYQQSLDQGLQFLIQYYNGEERAKGNILERFSAQQFPDLHSELNLSSLELGDSALYFCASSVDVARANTGELFFGEGSRLTVL.

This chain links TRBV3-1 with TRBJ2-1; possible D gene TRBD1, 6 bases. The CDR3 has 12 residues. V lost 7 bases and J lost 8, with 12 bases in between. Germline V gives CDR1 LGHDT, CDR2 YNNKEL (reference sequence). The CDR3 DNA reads TGTGCCAGCAAACAGGGTCTCGATGAGCAGTTCTTC. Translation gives CASKQGLDEQFF.

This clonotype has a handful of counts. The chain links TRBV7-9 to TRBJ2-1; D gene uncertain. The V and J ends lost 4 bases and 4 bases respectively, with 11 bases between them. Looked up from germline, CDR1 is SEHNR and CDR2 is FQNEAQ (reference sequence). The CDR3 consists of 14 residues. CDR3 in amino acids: CASSSPGRYNEQFF. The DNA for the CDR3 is TGTGCCAGCAGCTCTCCTGGACGTTACAATGAGCAGTTCTTC.

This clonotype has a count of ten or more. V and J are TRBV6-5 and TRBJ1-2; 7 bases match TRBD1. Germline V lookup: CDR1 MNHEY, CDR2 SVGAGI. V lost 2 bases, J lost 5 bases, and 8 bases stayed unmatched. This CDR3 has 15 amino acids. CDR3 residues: CASSYTGTDLYGYTF. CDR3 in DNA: TGTGCCAGCAGTTACACCGGGACAGATCTGTATGGCTACACCTTC.

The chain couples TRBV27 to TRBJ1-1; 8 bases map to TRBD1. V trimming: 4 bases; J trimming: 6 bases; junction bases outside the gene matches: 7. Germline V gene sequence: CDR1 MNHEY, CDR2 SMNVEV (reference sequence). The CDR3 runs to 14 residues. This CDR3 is CASSYRDRTAEAFF. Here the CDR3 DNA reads TGTGCCAGCAGTTACCGGGACAGGACCGCTGAAGCTTTCTTT.

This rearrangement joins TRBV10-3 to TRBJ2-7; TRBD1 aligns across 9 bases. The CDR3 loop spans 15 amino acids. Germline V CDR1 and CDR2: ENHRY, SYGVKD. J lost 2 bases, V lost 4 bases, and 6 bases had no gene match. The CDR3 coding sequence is TGTGCCATCAGTGCCGGGGACAGGGATACCTACGAGCAGTACTTC. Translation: CAISAGDRDTYEQYF.

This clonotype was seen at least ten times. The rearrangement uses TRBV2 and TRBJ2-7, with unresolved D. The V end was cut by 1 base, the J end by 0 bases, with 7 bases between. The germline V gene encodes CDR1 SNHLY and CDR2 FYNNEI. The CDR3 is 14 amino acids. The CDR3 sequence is CASSEGRGSYEQYF. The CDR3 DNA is TGTGCCAGCAGTGAAGGCCGTGGCTCCTACGAGCAGTACTTC.

The CDR3 nucleotides are TGTGCCAGCAGCTTAGAAGTCGCGGCCGCTCCAGGGTATGGCTACACCTTC. Its translation is CASSLEVAAAPGYGYTF. The gene calls are TRBV7-2 and TRBJ1-2; weak D call: TRBD1 (5 bases). Trimming left V 1 base short and J 5 bases short, with 20 bases between. The CDR3 extends over 17 amino acids. CDR1 and CDR2 from the germline V gene are SGHTA and FQGNSA. The full variable domain, completed using reference TRBV7-2 and TRBJ1-2, is GAGVSQSPSNKVTEKGKDVELRCDPISGHTALYWYRQSLGQGLEFLIYFQGNSAPDKSGLPSDRFSAERTGGSVSTLTIQRTQQEDSAVYLCASSLEVAAAPGYGYTFGSGTRLTVV.